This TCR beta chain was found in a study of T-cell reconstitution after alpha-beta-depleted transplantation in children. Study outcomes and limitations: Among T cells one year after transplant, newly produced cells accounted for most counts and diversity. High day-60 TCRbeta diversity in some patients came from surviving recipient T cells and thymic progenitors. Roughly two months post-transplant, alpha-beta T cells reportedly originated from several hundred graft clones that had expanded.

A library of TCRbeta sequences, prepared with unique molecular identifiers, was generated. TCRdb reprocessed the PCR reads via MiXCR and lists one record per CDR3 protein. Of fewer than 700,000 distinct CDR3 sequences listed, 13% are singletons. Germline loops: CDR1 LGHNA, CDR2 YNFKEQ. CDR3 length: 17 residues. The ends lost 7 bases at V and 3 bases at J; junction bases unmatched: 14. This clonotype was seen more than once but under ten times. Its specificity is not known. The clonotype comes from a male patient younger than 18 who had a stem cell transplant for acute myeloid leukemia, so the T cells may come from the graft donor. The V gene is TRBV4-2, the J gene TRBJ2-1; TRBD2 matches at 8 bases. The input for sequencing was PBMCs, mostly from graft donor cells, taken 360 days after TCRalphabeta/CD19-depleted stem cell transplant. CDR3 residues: CASTPIAGGALYNEQFF. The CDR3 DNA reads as TGTGCCAGCACCCCTATAGCCGGGGGGGCTCTCTACAATGAGCAGTTCTTC.